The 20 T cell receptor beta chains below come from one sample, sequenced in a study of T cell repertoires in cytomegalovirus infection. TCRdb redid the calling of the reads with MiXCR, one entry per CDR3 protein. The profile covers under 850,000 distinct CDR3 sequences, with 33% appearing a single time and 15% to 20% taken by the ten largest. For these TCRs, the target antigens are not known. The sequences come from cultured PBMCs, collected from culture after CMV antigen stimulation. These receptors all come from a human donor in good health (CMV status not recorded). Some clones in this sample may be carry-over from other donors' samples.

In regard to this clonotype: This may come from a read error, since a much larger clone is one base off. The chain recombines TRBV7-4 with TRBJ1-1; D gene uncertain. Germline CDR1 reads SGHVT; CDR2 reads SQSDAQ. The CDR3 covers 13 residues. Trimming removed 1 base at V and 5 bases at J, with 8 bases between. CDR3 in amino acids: CASSLEMETEAFF. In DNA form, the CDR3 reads TGTGCCAGCAGCTTAGAGATGGAGACTGAAGCTTTCTTT.

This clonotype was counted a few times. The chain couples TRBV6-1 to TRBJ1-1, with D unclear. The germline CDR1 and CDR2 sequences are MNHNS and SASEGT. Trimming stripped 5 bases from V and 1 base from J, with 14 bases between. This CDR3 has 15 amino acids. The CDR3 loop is CASSLGIDSNTEAFF. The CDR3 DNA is TGTGCCAGCAGTTTGGGGATAGACTCGAACACTGAAGCTTTCTTT.

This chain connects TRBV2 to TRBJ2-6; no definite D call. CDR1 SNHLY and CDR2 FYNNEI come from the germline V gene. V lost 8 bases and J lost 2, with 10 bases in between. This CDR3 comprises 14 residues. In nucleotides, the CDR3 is TGTGCCAGCGAAAATCGTCCTGGGGCCAACGTCCTGACTTTC. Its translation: CASENRPGANVLTF.

This CDR3 is CASSLGGLPSYNEQFF. CDR3 coding DNA: TGTGCCAGCAGTTTAGGGGGGTTGCCTTCCTACAATGAGCAGTTCTTC. V is TRBV12-3 or TRBV12-4 and J is TRBJ2-1; D assignment may be TRBD1 or TRBD2 (5 bases each). CDR3 length equals 16 residues. V dropped 1 base and J dropped 1 base, with 11 bases sitting between them.

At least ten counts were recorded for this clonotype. CDR3 nucleotide sequence: TGTGCCAGCGGGGGGTCATACAATGAGCAGTTCTTC. Its protein product is CASGGSYNEQFF. The chain is built from TRBV7-8 and TRBJ2-1; maybe TRBD2 (6 bases). This CDR3 contains 12 residues. V gave up 8 bases and J gave up 4 bases, with 9 bases separating them. Germline assignment: CDR1 SGHVS and CDR2 FQNEAQ.

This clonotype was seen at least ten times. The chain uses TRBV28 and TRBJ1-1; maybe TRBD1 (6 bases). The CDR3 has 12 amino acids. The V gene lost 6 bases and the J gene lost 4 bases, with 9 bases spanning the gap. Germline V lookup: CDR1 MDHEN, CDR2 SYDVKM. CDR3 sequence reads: CASSLQGTEAFF. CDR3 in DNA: TGTGCCAGCAGCTTACAGGGCACTGAAGCTTTCTTT.

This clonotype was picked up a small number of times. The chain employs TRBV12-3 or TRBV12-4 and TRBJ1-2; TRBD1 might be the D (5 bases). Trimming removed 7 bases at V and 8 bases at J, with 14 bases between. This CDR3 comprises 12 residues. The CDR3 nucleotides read TGTGCCAGCACCTTGGGGGAGAGCGGCTACACCTTC. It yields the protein CASTLGESGYTF.

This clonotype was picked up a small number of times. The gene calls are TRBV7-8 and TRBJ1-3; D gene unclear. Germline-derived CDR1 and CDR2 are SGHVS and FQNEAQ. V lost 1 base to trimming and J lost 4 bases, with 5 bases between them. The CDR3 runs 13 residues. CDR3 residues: CASSLGWGNTIYF. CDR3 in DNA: TGTGCCAGCAGCTTAGGTTGGGGAAACACCATATATTTT.

CDR3 protein: CASTTTRNTEAFF. Here the CDR3 DNA reads TGTGCCAGCACCACAACAAGGAACACTGAAGCTTTCTTT. The gene calls are TRBV11-2 and TRBJ1-1; no clear D. The germline V gene encodes CDR1 SGHAT and CDR2 FQNNGV. This CDR3 is 13 amino acids long. V was shortened by 7 bases and J by 1 base, with 10 bases between the two germline ends.

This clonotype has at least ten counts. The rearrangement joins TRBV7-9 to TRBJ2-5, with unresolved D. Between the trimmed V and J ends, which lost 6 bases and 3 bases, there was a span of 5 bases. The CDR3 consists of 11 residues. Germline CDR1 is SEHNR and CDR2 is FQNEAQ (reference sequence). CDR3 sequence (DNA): TGTGCCAGCAGGTCGGAAGAGACCCAGTACTTC. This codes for CASRSEETQYF.

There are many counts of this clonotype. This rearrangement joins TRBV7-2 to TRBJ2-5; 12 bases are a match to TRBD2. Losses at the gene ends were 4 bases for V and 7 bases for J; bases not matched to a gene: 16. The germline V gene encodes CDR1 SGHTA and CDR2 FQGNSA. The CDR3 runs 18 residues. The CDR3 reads CASSYPLASGRAQRTQYF. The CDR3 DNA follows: TGTGCCAGCAGCTACCCCCTGGCTAGCGGGAGGGCCCAGCGGACCCAGTACTTC.

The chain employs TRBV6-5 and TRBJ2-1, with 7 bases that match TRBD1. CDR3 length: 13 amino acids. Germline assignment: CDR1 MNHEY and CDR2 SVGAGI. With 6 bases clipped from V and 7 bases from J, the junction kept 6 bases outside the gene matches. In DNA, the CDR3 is TGTGCCAGCAGACCAGACAGGGAGAATGAGCAGTTCTTC. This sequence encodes CASRPDRENEQFF.

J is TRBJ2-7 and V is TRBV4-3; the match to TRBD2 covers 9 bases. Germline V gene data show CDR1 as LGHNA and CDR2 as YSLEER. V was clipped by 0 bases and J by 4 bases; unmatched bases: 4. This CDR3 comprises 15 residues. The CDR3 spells CASSQDGREGYEQYF. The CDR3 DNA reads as TGCGCCAGCAGCCAAGATGGGCGGGAGGGGTACGAGCAGTACTTC.

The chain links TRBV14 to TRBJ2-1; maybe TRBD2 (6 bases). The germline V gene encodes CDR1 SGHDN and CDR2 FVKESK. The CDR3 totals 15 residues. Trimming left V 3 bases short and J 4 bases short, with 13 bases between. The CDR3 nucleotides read TGTGCCAGCAGCCAGTCTCTAGCGTTTTACAATGAGCAGTTCTTC. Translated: CASSQSLAFYNEQFF.

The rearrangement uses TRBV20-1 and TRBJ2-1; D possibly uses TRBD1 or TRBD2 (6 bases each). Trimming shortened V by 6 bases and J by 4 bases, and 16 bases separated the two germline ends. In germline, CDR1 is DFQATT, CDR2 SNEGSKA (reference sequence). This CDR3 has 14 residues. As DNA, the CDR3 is TGCAGTGCGTACCTAGGGGGGACTTACAATGAGCAGTTCTTC. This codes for CSAYLGGTYNEQFF.

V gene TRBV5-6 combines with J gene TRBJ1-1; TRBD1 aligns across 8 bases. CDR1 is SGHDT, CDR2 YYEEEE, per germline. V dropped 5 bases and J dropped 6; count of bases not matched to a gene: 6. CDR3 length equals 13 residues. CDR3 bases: TGTGCCAGCAGATCCGGACAGGGCGCTGAAGCTTTCTTT. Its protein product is CASRSGQGAEAFF. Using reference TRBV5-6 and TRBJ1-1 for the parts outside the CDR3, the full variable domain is DAGVTQSPTHLIKTRGQQVTLRCSPKSGHDTVSWYQQALGQGPQFIFQYYEEEERQRGNFPDRFSGHQFPNYSSELNVNALLLGDSALYLCASRSGQGAEAFFGQGTRLTVV.

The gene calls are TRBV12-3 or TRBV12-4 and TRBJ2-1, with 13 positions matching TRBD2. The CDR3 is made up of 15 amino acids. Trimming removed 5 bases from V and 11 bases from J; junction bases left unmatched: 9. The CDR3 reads CASSITSGGAGKQFF. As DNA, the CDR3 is TGTGCCAGCAGTATAACTAGCGGGGGGGCCGGAAAGCAGTTCTTC.

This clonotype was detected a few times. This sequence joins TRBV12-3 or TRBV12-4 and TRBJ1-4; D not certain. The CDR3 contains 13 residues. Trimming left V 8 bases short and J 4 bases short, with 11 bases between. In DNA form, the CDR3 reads TGTGCCAGCCGAGCGGAAGATAATGAAAAACTGTTTTTT. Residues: CASRAEDNEKLFF.

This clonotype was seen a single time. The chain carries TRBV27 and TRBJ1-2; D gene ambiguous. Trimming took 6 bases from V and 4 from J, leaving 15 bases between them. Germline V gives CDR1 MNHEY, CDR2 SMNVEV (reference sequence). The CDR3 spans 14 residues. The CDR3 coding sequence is TGTGCCAGCAGCCCCTCCGGTACCGTCTATGGCTACACCTTC. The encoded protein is CASSPSGTVYGYTF.

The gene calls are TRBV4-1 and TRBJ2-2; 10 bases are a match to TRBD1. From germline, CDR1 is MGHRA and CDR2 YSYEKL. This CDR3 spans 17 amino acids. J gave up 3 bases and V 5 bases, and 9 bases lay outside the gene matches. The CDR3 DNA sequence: TGCGCCAGCAGCTTCTACTCCGGGACAGGGGACACCGGGGAGCTGTTTTTT. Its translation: CASSFYSGTGDTGELFF.